The clone carrying this TCR beta chain has a count of ten or more. The CDR3 regions of TCR beta were amplified from RNA transcripts. The HTBI primer set drove a first-round RT-PCR of the TCR CDR3. TCRdb re-called the multiplex PCR reads with MiXCR, one entry per CDR3 protein. Of roughly 180,000 distinct CDR3 sequences listed, about 18% are singletons. This record comes from a study of T cells in Graves' hyperthyroidism and ophthalmopathy. The ends were cut back, 0 bases at V and 0 bases at J, with 12 bases in the middle. Germline values: CDR1 DFQATT, CDR2 SNEGSKA (reference sequence). CDR3 length: 15 residues.

The receptor's source is a woman aged 50 to 60 with Graves' hyperthyroidism. The chain recombines TRBV20-1 with TRBJ2-7; D perhaps matches TRBD1 (5 bases). The sample comprised blood. The CDR3 sequence: CSARDPDSFSYEQYF. CDR3 coding DNA: TGCAGTGCTAGAGATCCTGACAGTTTCTCCTACGAGCAGTACTTC.